This T cell receptor (beta chain) was captured by sequencing in a study of T cell responses to AZD1222 COVID-19 vaccine. Notes on the study in general: Repertoires were obtained solely post-peak T cell response. Most donors were white British, females outnumbered males, and clonal diversity was possibly underestimated.

The study pooled second doses at about 4 or about 12 weeks. Only in-frame clones appear in the TCRdb table, and some are missing; sequencing was by immunoSEQ multiplex PCR. The data hold roughly 110,000 clones, with roughly 87% observed a single time. Of note for this clone: Its antigen is as yet unknown.

Material: peripheral blood, obtained 28 days after the second AZD1222 dose. This receptor was taken from an adult who received the AZD1222 COVID-19 vaccine.

The CDR3 loop reads CASSYTSSSTDTQYF. In DNA, the CDR3 is TGTGCCAGCAGTTACACCAGCTCGAGCACAGATACGCAGTATTTT. V is TRBV6-2 or TRBV6-3 and J is TRBJ2-3; no clear D gene. V was clipped by 2 bases and J by 0 bases, with 9 bases between them. CDR3 length: 15 residues. Germline loops: CDR1 MNHEY, CDR2 SVGEGT.